Below, 10 T cell receptor beta chains from the same sample are listed, as sequenced in a study of blood T cell repertoires in COVID-19. The data were produced by immunoSEQ multiplex PCR, yet TCRdb's version contains in-frame clones alone and is incomplete. The top ten hold 4.5% of the sample, which has about 120,000 clones, 70% to 85% seen once. Sequenced material: peripheral blood. These receptors all come from a woman in her seventies with acute or convalescent COVID-19.

V is TRBV6-5 and J is TRBJ1-2; D is perhaps TRBD1 (6 bases). V lost 2 bases to trimming and J lost 8 bases, with 15 bases between them. The CDR3 covers 14 residues. The V gene's germline CDR1 is MNHEY and CDR2 SVGAGI. For the CDR3, the DNA is TGTGCCAGCAGTTACGCCAGGGGATCGGGAGGCTACACCTTC. Translation gives CASSYARGSGGYTF.

As DNA, the CDR3 is TGTGCCTGGAGTTCCCCTGGACAATCCCAATATGGCTACACCTTC. Its translation is CAWSSPGQSQYGYTF. J is TRBJ1-2 and V is TRBV30; weak D call: TRBD1 (5 bases). The CDR3 has 15 amino acids. Germline V gene lookup returns CDR1 GTSNPN and CDR2 SVGIG (reference sequence). Trimming pared 2 bases from V and 5 bases from J, leaving 18 bases between. Filled out from reference TRBV30 and TRBJ1-2, the complete variable domain reads SQTIHQWPATLVQPVGSPLSLECTVEGTSNPNLYWYRQAAGRGLQLLFYSVGIGQISSEVPQNLSASRPQDRQFILSSKKLLLSDSGFYLCAWSSPGQSQYGYTFGSGTRLTVV.

The genes are TRBV4-2 and TRBJ2-7; 12 positions agree with TRBD1. The V segment lost 3 bases and the J segment 4 bases; nucleotides outside the gene matches: 7. The CDR3 is made up of 16 amino acids. Germline CDR1 is LGHNA and CDR2 is YNFKEQ. The CDR3 coding sequence is TGTGCCAGCAGCCATGCGTGGGGACAGGGGGCGTACGAGCAGTACTTC. Amino acids: CASSHAWGQGAYEQYF.

The rearrangement uses TRBV30 and TRBJ1-2, with D maybe TRBD1 (5 bases). The CDR3 is 12 amino acids. V was clipped by 5 bases and J by 7 bases, with 14 bases between them. Per the germline V gene, CDR1 is GTSNPN and CDR2 is SVGIG (reference sequence). Written as DNA, the CDR3 is TGTGCCTGGGCCAGGGAATTCCCTGGCTACACCTTC. It is translated as CAWAREFPGYTF.

The V gene is TRBV30, the J gene TRBJ1-5; 7 bases line up with TRBD1. CDR3 length equals 14 residues. The junction had 4 bases not matched to a gene; V was cut back by 4 bases and J by 1 base. Per germline, CDR1 GTSNPN and CDR2 SVGIG (reference sequence). The DNA for the CDR3 is TGTGCCTGGAATTTACAGGGGAGCAATCAGCCCCAGCATTTT. This sequence encodes CAWNLQGSNQPQHF.

This clone has more than one count but fewer than ten. The DNA for the CDR3 is TGTGCCAGCAGCTTATTAGGTTTGACAGGTTCCTCTGGGGCCAACGTCCTGACTTTC. Its translation is CASSLLGLTGSSGANVLTF. The genes are TRBV11-2 and TRBJ2-6; TRBD1 is a possible D gene (6 bases). Germline values: CDR1 SGHAT, CDR2 FQNNGV. V shed 2 bases and J shed 0 bases, with 17 bases lying between them. This CDR3 has 19 amino acids.

The gene calls are TRBV15 and TRBJ2-7; D is perhaps TRBD1 (6 bases). Germline CDR1 is LNHNV and CDR2 is YYDKDF (reference sequence). V was trimmed by 2 bases and J by 3 bases, leaving 11 bases between them. This CDR3 is 14 amino acids long. As DNA, the CDR3 is TGTGCCACCAGCAGAACAGGGTTTGGCTACGAGCAGTACTTC. This gives the protein CATSRTGFGYEQYF.

V gene TRBV12-3 or TRBV12-4 combines with J gene TRBJ1-1; D is unresolved. The CDR3 is made up of 13 amino acids. The V and J ends lost 2 bases and 5 bases respectively, with 9 bases between them. As DNA, the CDR3 is TGTGCCAGCAGTTTACAAAGAGCGACTGAAGCTTTCTTT. Protein product: CASSLQRATEAFF.

V gene TRBV19 combines with J gene TRBJ2-5; D is perhaps TRBD2 (6 bases). Deletions cut 6 bases from V and 5 bases from J, with 19 bases between. The CDR3 sequence is 15 residues long. From germline, CDR1 is LNHDA and CDR2 SQIVND (reference sequence). The DNA for the CDR3 is TGTGCCAGTAGCCAGAGGAGGGACCGCTGGGAGACCCAGTACTTC. Amino acids: CASSQRRDRWETQYF.

This chain connects TRBV11-1 to TRBJ1-2; the D is unclear. CDR3 length equals 12 residues. V lost 4 bases, J lost 3 bases, and 6 bases lay in between. Germline loops: CDR1 SGHAT, CDR2 FQDESV (reference sequence). The CDR3 spells CASSSTDYGYTF. CDR3 DNA: TGTGCCAGCAGCTCCACAGACTATGGCTACACCTTC.